What follows are 19 T cell receptor beta chains derived from one specimen sequenced in a study of T cell responses to AZD1222 COVID-19 vaccine (dated by TCRdb to the early 2020s). The library was made by the immunoSEQ multiplex PCR assay. Here the immuneACCESS table is served through TCRdb, limited to in-frame sequences with V and J called. Missing clones are a known gap in these copies; in checked studies unresolved V genes cover under half, and the rest lacks a known reason. The sample records 120,000 to 150,000 clones, about nine tenths of which are singletons. The ten largest clones capture 1.5% to 2% of the sample. The time point tag for this specimen amounts to: about 28 days (+/-7) after the second vaccine dose. The sample here was peripheral blood, taken 28 days after the second AZD1222 dose. Receptor source: an adult who received the AZD1222 COVID-19 vaccine.

The V gene is TRBV7-2, the J gene TRBJ1-2; 7 bases line up with TRBD1. V gave up 3 bases and J gave up 10 bases; unmatched junction bases: 8. The CDR3 length is 13 residues. The germline gives CDR1 SGHTA, CDR2 FQGNSA. The CDR3 loop reads CASSFRDSGHYTF. The CDR3 nucleotides are TGTGCCAGCAGCTTCCGGGACAGCGGGCACTACACCTTC.

This chain uses TRBV3-1 (or the pseudogene TRBV3-2) with TRBJ1-1; TRBD1 agrees at 8 bases. In germline, CDR1 is LGHDT, CDR2 YNNKEL (reference sequence). The CDR3 contains 17 residues. The V and J ends lost 0 bases and 1 base, in that order; junction bases with no gene match: 7. CDR3 in amino acids: CASSQDGQGAKNTEAFF. DNA of the CDR3: TGTGCCAGCAGCCAAGACGGGCAGGGGGCAAAGAACACTGAAGCTTTCTTT.

The chain couples TRBV7-2 to TRBJ1-3; 7 bases agree with TRBD1. The germline V gene encodes CDR1 SGHTA and CDR2 FQGNSA. The CDR3 covers 16 residues. Trimming at V came to 5 bases and at J to 1 base, leaving 8 bases not matched to a gene. As DNA, the CDR3 is TGTGCCAGCAGCAGACACAGGGGTGTATCTGGAAACACCATATATTTT. Translation: CASSRHRGVSGNTIYF.

The chain recombines TRBV28 with TRBJ1-5, with a weak D call TRBD1 (6 bases). V was cut by 8 bases and J by 1 base, with 15 bases left in between. This CDR3 is 15 amino acids long. Per the germline V gene, CDR1 is MDHEN and CDR2 is SYDVKM. CDR3 in DNA: TGTGCCAGCGATTCAGGGGAGATAAGCAATCAGCCCCAGCATTTT. Translation: CASDSGEISNQPQHF.

The chain joins TRBV5-5 to TRBJ1-2, with D tentatively TRBD1 (5 bases). The CDR3 contains 15 residues. The V gene's germline CDR1 is SGHKS and CDR2 YYEKEE (reference sequence). Trimming pared 0 bases from V and 5 bases from J, leaving 14 bases between. This CDR3 is CASSLAQGRAYGYTF. CDR3 in DNA: TGTGCCAGCAGCTTGGCCCAGGGTAGAGCTTATGGCTACACCTTC. The variable domain in full, with the rest retrieved from reference TRBV5-5 and TRBJ1-2, is DAGVTQSPTHLIKTRGQQVTLRCSPISGHKSVSWYQQVLGQGPQFIFQYYEKEERGRGNFPDRFSARQFPNYSSELNVNALLLGDSALYLCASSLAQGRAYGYTFGSGTRLTVV.

J is TRBJ2-7 and V is TRBV5-1; 8 positions match TRBD1. CDR1 and CDR2 from the germline V gene are SGHRS and YFSETQ. The CDR3 spans 16 residues. Trimming cost V 2 bases and J 8 bases; bases outside gene matches: 15. The CDR3 DNA sequence: TGCGCCAGCAGCTTTATGCTCTCGGGACAGGCCCATCAGCAGTACTTC. Amino acid sequence: CASSFMLSGQAHQQYF.

V is TRBV7-9 and J is TRBJ1-5; D gene uncertain. Germline V gene sequence: CDR1 SEHNR, CDR2 FQNEAQ (reference sequence). This CDR3 region has 14 residues. V was cut by 0 bases and J by 3 bases, with 6 bases left in between. CDR3 DNA sequence: TGTGCCAGCAGCTTAGCAGGGTACAATCAGCCCCAGCATTTT. The encoded protein is CASSLAGYNQPQHF.

This clone was counted between two and nine times. One end of the junction varies from germline; a read error may be responsible. The chain joins TRBV5-6 to TRBJ1-4; D might be TRBD1 (5 bases). The CDR3 is 14 residues long. The germline V gene encodes CDR1 SGHDT and CDR2 YYEEEE. CDR3 sequence: CATSLAGVDEKLFF. CDR3 nucleotides: TGTGCCACCAGCTTGGCGGGGGTTGATGAAAAACTGTTTTTT.

The chain recombines TRBV30 with TRBJ2-3; tentatively, D is TRBD1 (6 bases). V lost 3 bases to trimming and J lost 7 bases, with 11 bases between them. CDR1 is GTSNPN and CDR2 is SVGIG in the germline V gene (reference sequence). The CDR3 length is 12 residues. CDR3 residues: CAWSGGQYTQYF. The CDR3 region has the DNA TGTGCCTGGAGCGGTGGACAGTATACGCAGTATTTT.

The gene calls are TRBV2 and TRBJ2-7, with D perhaps matching TRBD1 (5 bases). The CDR3 is 15 amino acids. With 3 bases removed from V and 3 bases from J, the gap between germline ends came to 15 bases. The germline V gene has CDR1 SNHLY and CDR2 FYNNEI. The CDR3 DNA reads as TGTGCCAGCAGTGAGATAACGGCAGGGAACTACGAGCAGTACTTC. Translated: CASSEITAGNYEQYF. Variable domain in full (rest from reference TRBV2 and TRBJ2-7): EPEVTQTPSHQVTQMGQEVILRCVPISNHLYFYWYRQILGQKVEFLVSFYNNEISEKSEIFDDQFSVERPDGSNFTLKIRSTKLEDSAMYFCASSEITAGNYEQYFGPGTRLTVT.

CDR3 region: CAWGRQGNQPQHF. CDR3 sequence (DNA): TGTGCCTGGGGGAGACAGGGAAATCAGCCCCAGCATTTT. V is TRBV30 and J is TRBJ1-5; 7 nucleotides match TRBD1. CDR1 and CDR2 from the germline V gene are GTSNPN and SVGIG (reference sequence). This CDR3 is 13 amino acids long. V dropped 5 bases and J dropped 4; count of bases not matched to a gene: 5.

In DNA, the CDR3 is TGTGCCAGCAGCCTGCAGACAGGTTGGGGAGACACTGAAGCTTTCTTT. Protein product: CASSLQTGWGDTEAFF. J is TRBJ1-1 and V is TRBV7-6; maybe TRBD1 (6 bases). Deletions cut 5 bases from V and 3 bases from J, with 19 bases between. There are 16 residues in the CDR3. Germline CDR1 and CDR2: SGHVS and FNYEAQ.

This clone was found once. This chain links TRBV3-1 (or the pseudogene TRBV3-2) with TRBJ2-5; D is perhaps TRBD2 (6 bases). The V end was cut by 4 bases, the J end by 5 bases, with 17 bases between. Germline V gene sequence: CDR1 LGHDT, CDR2 YNNKEL (reference sequence). This CDR3 comprises 15 residues. CDR3 bases: TGTGCCAGCAGCCCCCGGGACTCCTCGAGTGAGACCCAGTACTTC. Encoded protein: CASSPRDSSSETQYF.

This chain uses TRBV7-9 with TRBJ1-3; D is possibly TRBD1 (6 bases). CDR1 is SEHNR and CDR2 is FQNEAQ in the germline V gene (reference sequence). Trimming took 1 base from V and 0 from J, leaving 10 bases between them. The CDR3 runs to 16 residues. In DNA form, the CDR3 reads TGTGCCAGCAGCTTAGGGGGGCACAGCTCTGGAAACACCATATATTTT. It codes for CASSLGGHSSGNTIYF.

The V and J genes are TRBV3-1 (or the pseudogene TRBV3-2) and TRBJ1-6; 9 nucleotides match TRBD1. Trimming cost V 1 base and J 5 bases; bases outside gene matches: 0. Germline assignment: CDR1 LGHDT and CDR2 YNNKEL (reference sequence). The CDR3 spans 15 residues. In DNA form, the CDR3 reads TGTGCCAGCAGCCAAGGGGACAGGGATAATTCACCCCTCCACTTT. Translating gives CASSQGDRDNSPLHF.

The chain has TRBV28 and TRBJ2-6; 9 nucleotides agree with TRBD1. In germline, CDR1 is MDHEN, CDR2 SYDVKM. Trimming took 5 bases from V and 0 from J; bases not matched to a gene: 11. The CDR3 consists of 19 residues. CDR3 amino acids: CASSPPGQGRHSGANVLTF. CDR3 in DNA: TGTGCCAGCAGTCCCCCTGGACAGGGGCGCCACTCTGGGGCCAACGTCCTGACTTTC.

The chain couples TRBV20-1 to TRBJ1-4, with 8 bases that match TRBD1. There are 15 residues in the CDR3. V shed 3 bases, J shed 8 bases, and the junction held 11 bases outside the gene matches. CDR1 and CDR2 (germline): DFQATT, SNEGSKA (reference sequence). In nucleotides, the CDR3 is TGCAGTGCTAGTAAGGCGACAGGGGTTGACGAAAAACTGTTTTTT. Its protein is CSASKATGVDEKLFF.

The chain has TRBV6-4 and TRBJ1-2; D may be TRBD1 (5 bases). The CDR3 extends over 12 amino acids. From germline, CDR1 is MRHNA and CDR2 SNTAGT. The V gene lost 0 bases and the J gene lost 8 bases, with 7 bases spanning the gap. For the CDR3, the DNA is TGTGCCAGCAGTGACTCGGGGGGAGGCTACACCTTC. Translation gives CASSDSGGGYTF.

The chain couples TRBV11-2 to TRBJ1-1, with D unresolved. CDR1 is SGHAT and CDR2 is FQNNGV in the germline V gene. Between the trimmed V and J ends, which lost 2 bases and 2 bases, there was a span of 0 bases. The CDR3 extends over 11 amino acids. CDR3 amino acids: CASSLNTEAFF. DNA for the CDR3: TGTGCCAGCAGCTTAAACACTGAAGCTTTCTTT.